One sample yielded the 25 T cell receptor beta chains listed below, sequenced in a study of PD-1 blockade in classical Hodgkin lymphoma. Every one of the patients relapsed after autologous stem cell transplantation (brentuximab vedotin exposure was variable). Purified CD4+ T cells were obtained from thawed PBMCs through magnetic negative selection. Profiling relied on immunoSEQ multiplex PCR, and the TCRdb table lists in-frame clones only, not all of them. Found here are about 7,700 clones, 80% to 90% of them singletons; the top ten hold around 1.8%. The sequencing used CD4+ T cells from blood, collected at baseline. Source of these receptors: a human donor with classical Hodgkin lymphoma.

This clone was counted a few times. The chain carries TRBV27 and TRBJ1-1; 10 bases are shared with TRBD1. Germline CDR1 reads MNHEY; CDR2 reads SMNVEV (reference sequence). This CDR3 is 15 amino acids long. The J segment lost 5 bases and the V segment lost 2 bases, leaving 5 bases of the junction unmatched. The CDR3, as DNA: TGTGCCAGCAGTTTACGGACAGGGGGGGTAACTGAAGCTTTCTTT. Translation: CASSLRTGGVTEAFF.

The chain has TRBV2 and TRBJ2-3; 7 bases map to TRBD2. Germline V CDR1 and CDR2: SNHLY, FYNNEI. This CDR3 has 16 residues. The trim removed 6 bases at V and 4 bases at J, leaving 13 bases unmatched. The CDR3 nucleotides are TGTGCCAGCAGGGGGGGGAGCCTAGCGAGTTCAGATACGCAGTATTTT. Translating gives CASRGGSLASSDTQYF.

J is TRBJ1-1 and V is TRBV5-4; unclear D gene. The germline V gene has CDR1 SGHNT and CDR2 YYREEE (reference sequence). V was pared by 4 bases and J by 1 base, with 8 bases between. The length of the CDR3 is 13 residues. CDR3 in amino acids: CASSVLQNTEAFF. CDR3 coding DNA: TGTGCCAGCAGCGTACTACAGAACACTGAAGCTTTCTTT. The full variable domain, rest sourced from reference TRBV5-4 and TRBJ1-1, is ETGVTQSPTHLIKTRGQQVTLRCSSQSGHNTVSWYQQALGQGPQFIFQYYREEENGRGNFPPRFSGLQFPNYSSELNVNALELDDSALYLCASSVLQNTEAFFGQGTRLTVV.

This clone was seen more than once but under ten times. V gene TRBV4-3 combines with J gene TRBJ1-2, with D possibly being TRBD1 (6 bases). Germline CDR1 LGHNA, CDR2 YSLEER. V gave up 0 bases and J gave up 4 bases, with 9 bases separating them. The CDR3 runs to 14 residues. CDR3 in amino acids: CASSQEAGAYGYTF. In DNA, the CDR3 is TGCGCCAGCAGCCAAGAGGCAGGGGCCTATGGCTACACCTTC.

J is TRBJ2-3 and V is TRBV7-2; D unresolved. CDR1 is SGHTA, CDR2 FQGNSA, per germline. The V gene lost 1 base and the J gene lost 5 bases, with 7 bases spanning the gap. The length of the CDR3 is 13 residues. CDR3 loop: CASSLGYGDTQYF. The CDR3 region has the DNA TGTGCCAGCAGCTTAGGGTACGGAGATACGCAGTATTTT.

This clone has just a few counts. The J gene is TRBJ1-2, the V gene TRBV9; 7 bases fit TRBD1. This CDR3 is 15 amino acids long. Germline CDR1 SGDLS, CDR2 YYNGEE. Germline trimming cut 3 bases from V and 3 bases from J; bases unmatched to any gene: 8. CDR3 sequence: CASSARGAVDYGYTF. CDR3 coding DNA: TGTGCCAGCAGCGCCAGGGGGGCTGTGGACTATGGCTACACCTTC.

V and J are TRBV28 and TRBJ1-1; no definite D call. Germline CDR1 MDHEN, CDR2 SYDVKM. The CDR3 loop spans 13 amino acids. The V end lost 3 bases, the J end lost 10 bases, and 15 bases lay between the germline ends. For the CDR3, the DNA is TGTGCCAGCAGTTTGGTCCGGGCCCAAGGAGCTTTCTTT. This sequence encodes CASSLVRAQGAFF.

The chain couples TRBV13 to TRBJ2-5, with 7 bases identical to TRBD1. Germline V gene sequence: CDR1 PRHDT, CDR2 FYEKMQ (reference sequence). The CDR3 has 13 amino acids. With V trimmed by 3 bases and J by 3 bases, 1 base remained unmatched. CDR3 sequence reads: CASSLDRKETQYF. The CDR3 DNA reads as TGTGCCAGCAGCTTGGACAGGAAAGAGACCCAGTACTTC. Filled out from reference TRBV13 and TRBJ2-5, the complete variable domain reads AAGVIQSPRHLIKEKRETATLKCYPIPRHDTVYWYQQGPGQDPQFLISFYEKMQSDKGSIPDRFSAQQFSDYHSELNMSSLELGDSALYFCASSLDRKETQYFGPGTRLLVL.

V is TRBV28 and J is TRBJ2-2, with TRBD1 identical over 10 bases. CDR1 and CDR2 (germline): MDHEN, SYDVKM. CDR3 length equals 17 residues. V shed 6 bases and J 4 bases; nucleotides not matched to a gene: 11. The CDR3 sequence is CASSASPGQGSTGELFF. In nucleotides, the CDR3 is TGTGCCAGCAGCGCTTCCCCGGGACAGGGGAGCACCGGGGAGCTGTTTTTT.

The CDR3 DNA follows: TGTGCCAGCAGCGTCGATAACACTGAAGCTTTCTTT. It encodes CASSVDNTEAFF. The chain recombines TRBV5-4 with TRBJ1-1; D ambiguous. CDR3 length: 12 residues. V lost 4 bases, J lost 2 bases, and 6 bases lay in between. Germline values: CDR1 SGHNT, CDR2 YYREEE (reference sequence).

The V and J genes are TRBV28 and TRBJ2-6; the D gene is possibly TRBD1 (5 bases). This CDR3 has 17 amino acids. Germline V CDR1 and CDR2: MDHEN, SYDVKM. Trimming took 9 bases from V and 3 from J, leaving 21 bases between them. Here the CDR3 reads CASKIDSLGRGANVLTF. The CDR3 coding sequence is TGTGCCAGTAAGATTGACAGTTTAGGTCGTGGGGCCAACGTCCTGACTTTC.

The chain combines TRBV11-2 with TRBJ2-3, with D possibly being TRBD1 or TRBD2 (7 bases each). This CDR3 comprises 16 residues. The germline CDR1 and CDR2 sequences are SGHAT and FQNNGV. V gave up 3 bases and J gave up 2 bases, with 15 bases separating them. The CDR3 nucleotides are TGTGCCAGCAGCTTCGGGAGCGGGACAGTCACAGATACGCAGTATTTT. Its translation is CASSFGSGTVTDTQYF. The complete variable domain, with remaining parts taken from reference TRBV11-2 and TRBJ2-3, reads EAGVAQSPRYKIIEKRQSVAFWCNPISGHATLYWYQQILGQGPKLLIQFQNNGVVDDSQLPKDRFSAERLKGVDSTLKIQPAKLEDSAVYLCASSFGSGTVTDTQYFGPGTRLTVL.

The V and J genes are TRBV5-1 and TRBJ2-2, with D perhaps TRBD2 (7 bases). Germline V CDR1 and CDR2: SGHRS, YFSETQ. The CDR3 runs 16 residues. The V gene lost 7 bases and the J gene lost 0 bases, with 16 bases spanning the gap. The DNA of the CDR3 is TGCGCCAGCGGGCGCGGGGGCTCGGCGAACACCGGGGAGCTGTTTTTT. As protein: CASGRGGSANTGELFF.

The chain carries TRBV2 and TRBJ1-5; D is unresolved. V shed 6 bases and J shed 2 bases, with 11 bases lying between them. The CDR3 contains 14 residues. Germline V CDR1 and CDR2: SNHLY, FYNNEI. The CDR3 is CASSLQEGNQPQHF. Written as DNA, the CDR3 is TGTGCCAGCAGCCTCCAGGAGGGCAATCAGCCCCAGCATTTT.

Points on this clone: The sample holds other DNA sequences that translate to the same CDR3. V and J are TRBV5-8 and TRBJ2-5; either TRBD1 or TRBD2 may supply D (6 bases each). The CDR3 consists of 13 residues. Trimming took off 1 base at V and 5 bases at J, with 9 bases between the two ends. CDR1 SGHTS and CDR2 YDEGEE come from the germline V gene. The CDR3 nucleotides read TGTGCCAGCAGCTTGAGGGGGAGGGAGACCCAGTACTTC. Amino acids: CASSLRGRETQYF.

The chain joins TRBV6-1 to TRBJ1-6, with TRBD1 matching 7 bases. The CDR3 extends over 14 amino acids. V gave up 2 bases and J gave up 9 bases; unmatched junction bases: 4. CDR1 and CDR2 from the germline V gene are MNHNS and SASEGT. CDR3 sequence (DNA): TGTGCCAGCAGTGAAACAGGGGCGGCTTCACCCCTCCACTTT. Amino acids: CASSETGAASPLHF.

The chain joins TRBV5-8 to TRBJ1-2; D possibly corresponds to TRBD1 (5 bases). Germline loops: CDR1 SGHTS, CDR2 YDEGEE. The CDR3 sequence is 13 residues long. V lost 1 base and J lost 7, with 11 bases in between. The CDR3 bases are TGTGCCAGCAGCTTGCGCCCTACAGGTGGCTACACCTTC. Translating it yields CASSLRPTGGYTF.

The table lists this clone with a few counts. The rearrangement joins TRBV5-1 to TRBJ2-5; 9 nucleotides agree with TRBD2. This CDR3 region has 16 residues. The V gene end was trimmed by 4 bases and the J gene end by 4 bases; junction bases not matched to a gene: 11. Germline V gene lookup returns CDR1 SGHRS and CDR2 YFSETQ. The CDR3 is CASSPAVAGEGETQYF. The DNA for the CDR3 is TGCGCCAGCAGCCCCGCCGTAGCGGGAGAGGGAGAGACCCAGTACTTC.

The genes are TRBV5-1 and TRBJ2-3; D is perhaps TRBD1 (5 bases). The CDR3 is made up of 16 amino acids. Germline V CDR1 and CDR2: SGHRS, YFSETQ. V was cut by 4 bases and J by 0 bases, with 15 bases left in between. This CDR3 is CASSVDISMSTDTQYF. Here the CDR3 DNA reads TGCGCCAGCAGCGTGGACATATCCATGAGCACAGATACGCAGTATTTT.

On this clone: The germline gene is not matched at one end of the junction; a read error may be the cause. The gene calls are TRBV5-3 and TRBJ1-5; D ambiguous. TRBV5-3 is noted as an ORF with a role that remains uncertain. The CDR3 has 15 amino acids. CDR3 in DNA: TGTGCCAGCAGCTTGGAGGTGGGGTCGGGACAGCCCCAGCATTTT. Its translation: CASSLEVGSGQPQHF.

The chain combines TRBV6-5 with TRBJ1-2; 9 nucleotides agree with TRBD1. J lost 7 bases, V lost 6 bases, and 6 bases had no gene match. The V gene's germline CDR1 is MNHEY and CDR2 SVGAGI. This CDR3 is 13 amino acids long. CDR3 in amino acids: CASRRTGDPGYTF. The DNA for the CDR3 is TGTGCCAGCAGGCGGACAGGGGACCCTGGCTACACCTTC.

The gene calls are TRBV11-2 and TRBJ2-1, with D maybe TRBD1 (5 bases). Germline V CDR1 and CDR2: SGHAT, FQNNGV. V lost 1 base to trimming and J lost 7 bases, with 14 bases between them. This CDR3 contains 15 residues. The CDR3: CASSLGAGWNNEQFF. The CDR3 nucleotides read TGTGCCAGCAGCTTAGGGGCAGGGTGGAATAATGAGCAGTTCTTC.

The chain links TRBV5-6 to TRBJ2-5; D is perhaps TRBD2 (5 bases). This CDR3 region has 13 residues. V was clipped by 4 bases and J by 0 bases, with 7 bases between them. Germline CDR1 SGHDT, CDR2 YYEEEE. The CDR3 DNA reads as TGTGCCAGCAGCCCGAGGGACCAAGAGACCCAGTACTTC. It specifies CASSPRDQETQYF.

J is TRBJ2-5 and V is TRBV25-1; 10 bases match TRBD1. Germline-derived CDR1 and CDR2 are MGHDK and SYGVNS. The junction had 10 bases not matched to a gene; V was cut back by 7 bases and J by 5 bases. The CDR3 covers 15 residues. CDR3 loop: CASTRGGQGYETQYF. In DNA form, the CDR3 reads TGTGCCAGCACCCGAGGGGGACAGGGGTACGAGACCCAGTACTTC.

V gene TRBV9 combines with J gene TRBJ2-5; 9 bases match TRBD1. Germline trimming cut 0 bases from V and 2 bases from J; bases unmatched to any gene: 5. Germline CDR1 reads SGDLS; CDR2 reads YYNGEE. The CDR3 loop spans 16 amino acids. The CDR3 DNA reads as TGTGCCAGCAGCGTAGCCCCACAGGGGGCGCAAGAGACCCAGTACTTC. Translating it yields CASSVAPQGAQETQYF.